This is a list of T cell receptor beta chains from one sample in a study of CD8 T cells in ankylosing spondylitis. Each CDR3 protein gets one entry after TCRdb re-called the 5' RACE reads with MiXCR. The repertoire includes around 490,000 distinct CDR3 sequences, 5.3% of them detected once, and under 4.5% sits in the top ten. The sample taken for sequencing was blood, either unsorted or a sorted T cell fraction (not recorded which). The origin of the receptors is a male donor with ankylosing spondylitis. Each CDR3 is given with its conserved first and last residue. The D gene is left open where the match is weak.

V gene	D gene	J gene	CDR3 protein
TRBV20-1	NA	TRBJ2-3	CSARTGYTDTQYF
TRBV10-3	NA	TRBJ2-1	CAISGGDNEQFF
TRBV5-1	NA	TRBJ2-7	CASTDGSSYEQYF
TRBV20-1	TRBD1	TRBJ1-2	CSASGQGNYGYTF
TRBV18	NA	TRBJ2-2	CASSPSQGYTGELFF
TRBV4-2	TRBD1	TRBJ1-4	CASSHPLTGPTNEKLFF
TRBV6-2/TRBV6-3	NA	TRBJ1-1	CASSYPRTDLNTEAFF
TRBV12-3/TRBV12-4	TRBD1	TRBJ1-1	CASSLTGTGGEAFF
TRBV9	TRBD2	TRBJ2-7	CASSPIGGGEQYF
TRBV20-1	TRBD2	TRBJ2-2	CSARRTSGGPGGELFF
TRBV11-2	NA	TRBJ2-7	CASTINSRASYEQYF
TRBV5-1	NA	TRBJ2-3	CASSVDPAPDTQYF
TRBV11-2	TRBD2	TRBJ2-4	CASSLGLVPGGDIQYF